This T cell receptor (beta chain) was found in a study of T cell changes during pregnancy in multiple sclerosis. TCRdb's copy holds only in-frame clones and misses some; the assay was immunoSEQ multiplex PCR. This table has under 70,000 clones, about 90% appearing once. The CDR3 has 16 amino acids. Germline loops: CDR1 SEHNR, CDR2 FQNEAQ (reference sequence). V lost 0 bases to trimming and J lost 4 bases; unmatched junction nucleotides: 6. The chain joins TRBV7-9 to TRBJ1-1; 9 bases fit TRBD1. The specimen was CD4+ T cells from peripheral blood mononuclear cells, collected after pregnancy. This sequence was found in a female donor with multiple sclerosis, enrolled in a pregnancy study. CDR3 amino acids: CASSLATGGAGTEAFF. Here the CDR3 DNA reads TGTGCCAGCAGCTTAGCCACAGGGGGCGCGGGCACTGAAGCTTTCTTT.